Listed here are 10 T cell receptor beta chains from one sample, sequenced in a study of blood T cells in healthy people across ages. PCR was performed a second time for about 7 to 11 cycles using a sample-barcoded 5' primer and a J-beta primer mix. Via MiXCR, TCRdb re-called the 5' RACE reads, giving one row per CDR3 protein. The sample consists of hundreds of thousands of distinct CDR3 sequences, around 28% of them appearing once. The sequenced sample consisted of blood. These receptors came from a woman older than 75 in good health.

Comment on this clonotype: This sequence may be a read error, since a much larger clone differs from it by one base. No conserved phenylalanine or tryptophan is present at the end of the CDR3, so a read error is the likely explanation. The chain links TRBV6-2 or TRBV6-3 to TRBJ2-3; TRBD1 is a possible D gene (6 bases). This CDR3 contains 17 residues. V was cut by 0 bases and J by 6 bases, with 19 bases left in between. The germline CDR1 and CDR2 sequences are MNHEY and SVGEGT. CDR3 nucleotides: TGTGCCAGCAGTTACTCGAGTGTGGTGGGGGCGTCGGATACGCAGTATTTG. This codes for CASSYSSVVGASDTQYL.

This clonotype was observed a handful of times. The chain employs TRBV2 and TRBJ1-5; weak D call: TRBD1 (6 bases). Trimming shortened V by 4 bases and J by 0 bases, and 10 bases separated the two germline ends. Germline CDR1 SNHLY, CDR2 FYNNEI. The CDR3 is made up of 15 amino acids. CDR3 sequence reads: CASSGRQASNQPQHF. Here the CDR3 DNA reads TGTGCCAGCAGTGGCAGACAGGCTAGCAATCAGCCCCAGCATTTT. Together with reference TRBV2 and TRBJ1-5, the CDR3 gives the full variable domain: EPEVTQTPSHQVTQMGQEVILRCVPISNHLYFYWYRQILGQKVEFLVSFYNNEISEKSEIFDDQFSVERPDGSNFTLKIRSTKLEDSAMYFCASSGRQASNQPQHFGDGTRLSIL.

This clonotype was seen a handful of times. The CDR3: CASSLLGLFNSPLHF. The CDR3 DNA reads as TGTGCCAGCAGCTTATTGGGACTATTTAATTCACCCCTCCACTTT. The chain joins TRBV7-9 to TRBJ1-6, with D tentatively TRBD1 (5 bases). Germline V gene lookup returns CDR1 SEHNR and CDR2 FQNEAQ (reference sequence). The CDR3 spans 15 residues. Deletions cut 2 bases from V and 6 bases from J, with 11 bases between. Together with reference TRBV7-9 and TRBJ1-6, the CDR3 gives the full variable domain: DTGVSQNPRHKITKRGQNVTFRCDPISEHNRLYWYRQTLGQGPEFLTYFQNEAQLEKSRLLSDRFSAERPKGSFSTLEIQRTEQGDSAMYLCASSLLGLFNSPLHFGNGTRLTVT.

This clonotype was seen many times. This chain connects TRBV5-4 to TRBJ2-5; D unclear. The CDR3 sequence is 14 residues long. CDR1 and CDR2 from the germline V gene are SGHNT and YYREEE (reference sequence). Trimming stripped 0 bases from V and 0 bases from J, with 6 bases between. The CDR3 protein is CASSLGKYQETQYF. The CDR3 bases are TGTGCCAGCAGCTTGGGGAAGTACCAAGAGACCCAGTACTTC.

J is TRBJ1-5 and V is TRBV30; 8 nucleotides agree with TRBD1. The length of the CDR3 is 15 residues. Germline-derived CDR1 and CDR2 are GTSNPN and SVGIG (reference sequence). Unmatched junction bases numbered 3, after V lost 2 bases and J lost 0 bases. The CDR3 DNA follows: TGTGCCTGGAGTAGGGGACAGGTTAGCAATCAGCCCCAGCATTTT. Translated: CAWSRGQVSNQPQHF.

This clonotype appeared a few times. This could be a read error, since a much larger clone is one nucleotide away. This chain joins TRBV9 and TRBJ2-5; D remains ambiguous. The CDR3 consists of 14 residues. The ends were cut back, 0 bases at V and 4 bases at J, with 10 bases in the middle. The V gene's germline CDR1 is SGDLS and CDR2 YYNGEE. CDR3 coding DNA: TGTGCCAGCAGCGTAGGAATAGGTAGAGAGACCCAGTACTTC. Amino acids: CASSVGIGRETQYF.

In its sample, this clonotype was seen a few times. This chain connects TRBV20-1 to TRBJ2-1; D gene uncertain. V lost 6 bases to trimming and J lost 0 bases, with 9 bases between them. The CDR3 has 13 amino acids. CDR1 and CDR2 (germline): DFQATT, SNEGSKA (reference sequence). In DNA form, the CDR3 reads TGCAGTGCCGAGAGGAGCTCCTACAATGAGCAGTTCTTC. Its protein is CSAERSSYNEQFF.

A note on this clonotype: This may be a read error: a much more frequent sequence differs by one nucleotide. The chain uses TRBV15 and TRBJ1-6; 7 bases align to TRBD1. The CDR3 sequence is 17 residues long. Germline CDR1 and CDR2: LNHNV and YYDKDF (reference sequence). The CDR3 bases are TGTGCCACCAGCAGAGAACAGGGGATTGGTATTGGTTCACCCCCCCACTTT. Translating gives CATSREQGIGIGSPPHF.

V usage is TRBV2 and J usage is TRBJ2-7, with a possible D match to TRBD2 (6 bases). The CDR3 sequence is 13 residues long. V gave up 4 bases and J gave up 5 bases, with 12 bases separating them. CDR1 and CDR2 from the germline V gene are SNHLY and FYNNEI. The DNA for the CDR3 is TGTGCCAGCAGTGGGGGGGTGCGGAACGAGCAGTACTTC. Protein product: CASSGGVRNEQYF.

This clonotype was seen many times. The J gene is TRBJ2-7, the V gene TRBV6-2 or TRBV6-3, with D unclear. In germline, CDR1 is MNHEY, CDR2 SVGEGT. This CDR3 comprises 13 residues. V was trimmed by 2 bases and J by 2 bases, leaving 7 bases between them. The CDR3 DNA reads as TGTGCCAGCAGTTACGGGCGACCCTACGAGCAGTACTTC. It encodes CASSYGRPYEQYF.